Sequencing of this T cell receptor beta chain was carried out in a study of blood T cell repertoires in COVID-19 (TCRdb year 2020). Some background on the complete study: The collaborator samples originated in the United States, Italy and Spain and spanned the acute and convalescent phases of COVID-19. The material from the prospective study consisted of cDNA or gDNA derived from T cells, B-cell-depleted T cells, or PBMCs. Subjects who had been exposed to COVID-19, were actively infected with it, or had recovered from it provided the deeply sampled blood TCRbeta repertoires that made up the dataset. The repertoires were released in a freely available public database intended as a resource for research on the immune response to SARS-CoV-2. The samples were drawn from two sources: the first 160 participants of the ongoing ImmuneRACE study, and 950 to 1,500 subjects contributed by 6 global collaborators. The sample metadata nearly always contained a de-identified subject ID, COVID-19 status, age in years and sex. Where available, HLA class I and class II types were taken from metadata supplied by the sample provider and were not determined by assay-based typing. What the research found in general, with its limitations: The quantity of clinical and demographic metadata differed by source and by participant and was supplied without curation.

Collaborating institutions collected whole blood in K2EDTA tubes following their own protocols. For TCRbeta analysis, collaborators shipped samples in one of three forms: frozen whole blood, isolated PBMCs, or DNA extracted from either of those sample types. Cut back by 4 bases and 4 bases, the V and J ends lie 14 bases apart. Measured from the cysteine to the phenylalanine, the CDR3 is 14 residues long. Only the CDR3 DNA is retained, 42 bases long and in frame from the first base. Via the germline V gene (reference sequence), CDR1 is SGHNT and CDR2 YYREEE. TCRbeta CDR3 regions were amplified from genomic DNA using the immunoSEQ Assay, a bias-controlled multiplex PCR. The original methods were these. The number of nucleated cells in each sample was estimated from the amplification of reference gene primers within the assay. Sequence reads were collapsed and filtered to measure the absolute abundance of every unique TCRbeta CDR3 rearrangement. Productive Simpson clonality was computed per sample as the square root of Simpson's diversity index over productive rearrangements. Imported from immuneACCESS, the table was reduced by TCRdb to in-frame sequences with V and J called. These copies leave out some clones; in studies compared against another copy, an unresolved V gene accounts for under half, and the cause of the remainder is not known. V and J calls and clone size are copied from that table; D and trimming were computed from the DNA. The sample records approximately 51,000 clones, about 88% of which are singletons. The ten largest clones take up 5% of the sample.

With regard to this clone: Its antigen is not yet known. No base quality values were provided; no much bigger clone lies one nucleotide off.

The V gene is TRBV5-4 and the J gene is TRBJ1-2; the D segment cannot be called with confidence. This receptor was identified in a man aged 35 to 55 with active COVID-19. Sample: peripheral blood. The CDR3 corresponds to CASSRVLEIYGYTF. DNA sequence: TGTGCCAGCAGCCGCGTCCTAGAGATCTATGGCTACACCTTC.